A single T cell receptor beta chain is shown here with its context. This sample is part of a study of blood T cell repertoires in COVID-19. The table came from immunoSEQ multiplex PCR; TCRdb's copy has only in-frame clones and leaves some out. The data contain approximately 300,000 clones, 92% of them singletons. The CDR3 contains 15 residues. Trimming removed 4 bases at V and 3 bases at J, with 15 bases between. Germline loops: CDR1 MGHRA, CDR2 YSYEKL. V and J are TRBV4-1 and TRBJ1-2, with D perhaps matching TRBD1 (5 bases). The sequenced sample consisted of PBMCs or T cells enriched from blood (not recorded which). The TCR sequence derives from a woman aged 30 to 39 who had recovered from COVID-19. CDR3 sequence (DNA): TGCGCCAGCAGCCTGCGGACGGGGACTGACTATGGCTACACCTTC. Protein sequence: CASSLRTGTDYGYTF.